This entry concerns a single TCR beta chain. The data are from a study of blood T cell repertoires in COVID-19. Looking at the study overall: The United States, Italy and Spain provided the acute and convalescent COVID-19 samples. PBMCs, B-cell-depleted T cells, or T cells were the source of the cDNA or gDNA that made up the material.

Assay: immunoSEQ multiplex PCR; the TCRdb copy retains only in-frame clones and omits some. The table has some 340,000 clones, 90% to 95% seen once; the top ten hold around 3.9%. Assignments of participants to cohorts depended upon their own reported clinical history. This CDR3 spans 14 amino acids. J gave up 5 bases and V 2 bases, and 2 bases lay outside the gene matches. Germline lookup yields CDR1 MNHEY and CDR2 SVGEGT. The clonotype originates from a woman between 25 and 40 years old who had been exposed to COVID-19. The sample comprised PBMCs or T cells enriched from blood (not recorded which). The chain recombines TRBV6-2 or TRBV6-3 with TRBJ1-3; TRBD1 agrees at 8 bases. In nucleotides, the CDR3 is TGTGCCAGCAGTTACGGGACAGGAAGAAACACCATATATTTT. Encoded protein: CASSYGTGRNTIYF.